Reported below is one T cell receptor beta chain. These data come from a study of blood T cell repertoires in COVID-19. Study information: COVID-19 samples, acute and convalescent, were from the United States, Italy and Spain. Sample material is recorded as cDNA or gDNA derived from T cells, B-cell-depleted T cells, or PBMCs.

In the original workflow: Reference gene primer amplification gave estimated nucleated cell counts. Produced via immunoSEQ multiplex PCR; TCRdb's table is partial and in-frame only. Clone size and V and J calls were adopted from that table, with D and trimming inferred from the DNA. Seen here are approximately 300,000 clones, around 89% observed once, and the top ten hold about 4%. The CDR3 spans 14 residues. V lost 4 bases, J lost 4 bases, and 6 bases stayed unmatched. Germline CDR1 is SGHRS and CDR2 is YFSETQ. This rearrangement joins TRBV5-1 to TRBJ1-2; 8 positions match TRBD1. The clonotype comes from a woman in her thirties or forties with acute or convalescent COVID-19. Sample: peripheral blood. The CDR3 loop is CASSRGQGPYGYTF. The CDR3 DNA sequence: TGCGCCAGCAGCCGTGGACAGGGTCCCTATGGCTACACCTTC.